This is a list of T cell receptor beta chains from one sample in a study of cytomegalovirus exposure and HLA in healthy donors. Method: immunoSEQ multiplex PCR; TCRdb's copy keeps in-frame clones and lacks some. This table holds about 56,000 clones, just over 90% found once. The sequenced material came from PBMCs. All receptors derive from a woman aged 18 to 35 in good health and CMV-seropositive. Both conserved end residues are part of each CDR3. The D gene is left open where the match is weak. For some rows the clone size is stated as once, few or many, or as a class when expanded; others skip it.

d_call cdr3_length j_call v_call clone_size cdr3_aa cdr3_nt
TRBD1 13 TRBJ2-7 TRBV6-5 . CAIGTDPRAAQYF TGTGCCATCGGGACAGATCCTCGGGCCGCGCAGTACTTC
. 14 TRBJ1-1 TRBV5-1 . CASAPGGVNTEAFF TGCGCCAGCGCCCCGGGAGGGGTGAACACTGAAGCTTTCTTT
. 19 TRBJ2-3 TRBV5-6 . CASSPRPKGQVYSTDTQYF TGTGCCAGCAGCCCGCGGCCAAAGGGACAAGTCTACAGCACAGATACGCAGTATTTT
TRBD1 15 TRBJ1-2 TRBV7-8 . CASSPPKRQGFGYTF TGTGCCAGCAGCCCTCCCAAGAGACAGGGATTTGGCTACACCTTC
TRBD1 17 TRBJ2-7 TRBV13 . CASSSNDGTAQIYEQYF TGTGCCAGCAGCTCCAACGATGGGACAGCCCAAATCTACGAGCAGTACTTC
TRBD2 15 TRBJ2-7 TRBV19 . CASSIERTSGYEQYF TGTGCCAGTAGTATAGAGAGGACTAGCGGCTACGAGCAGTACTTC
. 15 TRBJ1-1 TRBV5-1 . CASRDGRGVNTEAFF TGCGCCAGCAGGGATGGCCGCGGGGTTAACACTGAAGCTTTCTTT
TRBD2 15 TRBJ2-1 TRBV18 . CASSRTSGGYNEQFF TGTGCCAGCTCACGGACTAGCGGGGGTTACAATGAGCAGTTCTTC
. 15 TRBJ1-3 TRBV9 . CASSVNQGSGNTIYF TGTGCCAGCAGCGTAAACCAGGGCTCTGGAAACACCATATATTTT
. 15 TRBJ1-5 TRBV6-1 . CASSTGKNSNQPQHF TGTGCCAGCAGTACAGGGAAAAATAGCAATCAGCCCCAGCATTTT
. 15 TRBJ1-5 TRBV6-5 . CASSYSGREDQPQHF TGTGCCAGCAGTTACTCGGGCAGGGAGGATCAGCCCCAGCATTTT
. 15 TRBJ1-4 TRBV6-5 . CASSLRGVGYEKLFF TGTGCCAGCAGTCTCCGGGGGGTAGGGTATGAAAAACTGTTTTTT
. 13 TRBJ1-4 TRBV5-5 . CASSPPAGEKLFF TGTGCCAGCAGCCCACCTGCGGGGGAAAAACTGTTTTTT
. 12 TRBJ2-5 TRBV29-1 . CSVSAGQETQYF TGCAGCGTCTCCGCGGGCCAAGAGACCCAGTACTTC
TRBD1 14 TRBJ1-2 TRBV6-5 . CASRRGGQPYGYTF TGTGCCAGCAGGAGAGGGGGACAGCCTTATGGCTACACCTTC
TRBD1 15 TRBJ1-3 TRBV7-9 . CASSLTDRRGNTIYF TGTGCCAGCAGCTTAACGGACAGGCGGGGAAACACCATATATTTT
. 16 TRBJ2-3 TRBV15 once CATSRVAVPNTDTQYF TGTGCCACCAGCAGAGTGGCAGTCCCCAACACAGATACGCAGTATTTT
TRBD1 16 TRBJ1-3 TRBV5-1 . CASSLGTGRTGNTIYF TGCGCCAGCAGCTTGGGGACAGGGAGGACTGGAAACACCATATATTTT
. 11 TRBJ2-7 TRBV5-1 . CASNSGIEQYF TGCGCCAGCAATTCGGGGATCGAGCAGTACTTC
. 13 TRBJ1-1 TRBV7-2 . CASSLGSFTEAFF TGTGCCAGCAGCCTCGGTAGCTTCACTGAAGCTTTCTTT
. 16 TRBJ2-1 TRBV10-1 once CARDGAGSSSYNEQFF TGCGCCCGAGATGGGGCGGGGAGCTCCTCCTACAATGAGCAGTTCTTC
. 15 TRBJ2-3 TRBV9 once CASSVALQGTDTQYF TGTGCCAGCAGCGTAGCTCTACAGGGCACAGATACGCAGTATTTT